The source of this T cell receptor beta chain is a study of post-analysis software for immune sequencing data (dated by TCRdb to between 2014 and 2017). For the study in its entirety: The recorded disease courses included relapsing-remitting, secondary progressive and progressive-relapsing multiple sclerosis, and some patients had no subtype annotation. A subset of samples was prepared in parallel using single-end sample barcoding, then pooled and co-amplified after Illumina adapter ligation. The patient repertoires were compared against approximately ten previously published healthy control repertoires obtained from donors aged roughly 6 to 25 years.

This clonotype has a handful of counts. The antigen it binds to is not known. There are no base qualities to consult, and no much larger clone falls within one base. To demonstrate the VDJtools post-analysis software, TCR beta repertoires were profiled from the peripheral blood of 10 to 15 young patients with multiple sclerosis. The multiple sclerosis patients were children and adolescents ranging in age from roughly 6 to 16 years. V and J are trimmed by 2 bases and 4 bases, and the gene matches miss 4 bases of the junction. Including cysteine and phenylalanine, the CDR3 has 15 amino acids. The only DNA kept is the CDR3, 45 bases in frame from the first base. The method was PCR. The sequencing machine was an Illumina HiSeq 2500. Unique molecular identifiers were incorporated into TCR beta cDNA libraries to reduce PCR and sequencing biases. Every 1 to 10 million input T cells yielded approximately 500,000 cDNA molecules, meaning each molecule approximated one T cell. The same protocol used for the earlier healthy control dataset was applied to prepare and sequence the patient libraries. Within a given batch, samples were prepared together, multiplexed and sequenced on the same HiSeq lane. In the paper's pipeline: MIGEC handled the raw barcoded reads, throwing out single-read molecular identifier groups before consensus assembly and CDR3 extraction. VDJtools was used for post-analysis of the clonotype tables, with diversity normalized by down-sampling every dataset to the smallest sample size. Repertoire overlap clustering matched CDR3 amino acid but not nucleotide sequences to correct batch-related cross-sample contamination. TCRdb's own reprocessing of the public reads used fastp at Q25 and MiXCR and kept productive beta chains. Here each entry gathers all rows of one CDR3 protein and keeps the most common genes and DNA. TCRdb's processing, not the authors', yielded these V and J calls. For this sample there are 750,000 to 950,000 distinct CDR3 sequences; around 50% appear just once. In total, the top ten clones hold roughly 4.4% of the sample.

Broader findings and caveats from the paper: Significantly higher frequencies in patients than in controls were found for five TRBV segments, including TRBV5-6, TRBV5-1 and TRBV20-1. The control group was slightly older than the multiple sclerosis patient group. Normalized Chao1 diversity was significantly lower in multiple sclerosis patients than controls, suggesting substantial peripheral T-cell clonal expansion. Direct clustering with F measure showed strong co-clustering of samples prepared in the same batch, prompting a batch-effect correction.

Sequenced: blood. This clonotype originated in a girl aged 5-17 years with multiple sclerosis. This sequence uses TRBV12-3 or TRBV12-4 and TRBJ2-3; the central 9 bases match TRBD2. The DNA is as follows: TGTGCCAGCAGTTTAAGGCGGGGGGGCCCAGATACGCAGTATTTT. Translation gives CASSLRRGGPDTQYF.